These T cell receptor beta chains were read from a single sample in a study of response to subunit inactivated influenza vaccine. From the RT-PCR reads, TCRdb called clonotypes with MiXCR, one entry per CDR3 protein. The profile shows about 500,000 distinct CDR3 sequences, more than 15% of them singletons. The specimen was CD4+ T cells sorted from PBMCs, collected roughly 24 months after vaccination. Source of these receptors: a man aged 50 to 75 who received an inactivated influenza vaccine. Both conserved end residues are part of each CDR3. A D gene is named only where the DNA matches it firmly. A clone size is listed for some rows: how often the clone was seen (once, few, many), or a class if it is expanded.

clone_size: few
d_call: TRBD1
j_call: TRBJ1-6
v_call: TRBV14
cdr3_nt: TGTGCCAGCAGCCAGGGACAGCGCTATAATTCACCCCTCCACTTT
cdr3_aa: CASSQGQRYNSPLHF

clone_size: NA
d_call: TRBD1
j_call: TRBJ2-2
v_call: TRBV4-1
cdr3_nt: TGCGCCAGCAGTACTCAGGGGGCTATTAGCCCCGGGGAGCTGTTTTTT
cdr3_aa: CASSTQGAISPGELFF

clone_size: many
d_call: NA
j_call: TRBJ2-1
v_call: TRBV12-3/TRBV12-4
cdr3_nt: TGTGCCAGCAGCCTCATCTCCTCAGGGGACAATGAGCAGTTCTTC
cdr3_aa: CASSLISSGDNEQFF

clone_size: few
d_call: NA
j_call: TRBJ2-1
v_call: TRBV7-2
cdr3_nt: TGTGCCAGCAGCTTCGTCCAGGGAAGGAATGAGCAGTTCTTC
cdr3_aa: CASSFVQGRNEQFF

clone_size: NA
d_call: NA
j_call: TRBJ2-7
v_call: TRBV12-3/TRBV12-4
cdr3_nt: TGTGCCAGCAGCTTCAAAGGCTTCGCCTACGAGCAGTACTTC
cdr3_aa: CASSFKGFAYEQYF

clone_size: few
d_call: NA
j_call: TRBJ2-1
v_call: TRBV20-1
cdr3_nt: TGCAGTGCTAAATTATACACAAGACGACGATACAATGAGCAGTTCTTC
cdr3_aa: CSAKLYTRRRYNEQFF

clone_size: few
d_call: NA
j_call: TRBJ2-3
v_call: TRBV2
cdr3_nt: TGTGCCAGCAGCGGACAGGGAGGGGGCACAGATACGCAGTATTTT
cdr3_aa: CASSGQGGGTDTQYF

clone_size: few
d_call: NA
j_call: TRBJ2-7
v_call: TRBV29-1
cdr3_nt: TGCAGCGTACTAGTGCCGACCTCCTACGAGCAGTACTTC
cdr3_aa: CSVLVPTSYEQYF

clone_size: few
d_call: NA
j_call: TRBJ2-4
v_call: TRBV6-2/TRBV6-3
cdr3_nt: TGTGCCAGCAGTTACTCTGGGAGGAAACCCAAAAACATTCAGTACTTC
cdr3_aa: CASSYSGRKPKNIQYF

clone_size: many
d_call: NA
j_call: TRBJ1-1
v_call: TRBV12-3/TRBV12-4
cdr3_nt: TGTGCCAGCAACGAGGGACCGGAATTGGAAGCTTTCTTT
cdr3_aa: CASNEGPELEAFF

clone_size: few
d_call: TRBD2
j_call: TRBJ2-7
v_call: TRBV11-2
cdr3_nt: TGTGCCAGCAGCACCCCCCGGGCTAGCGGGAGGTTCGAGCAGTACTTC
cdr3_aa: CASSTPRASGRFEQYF

clone_size: many
d_call: NA
j_call: TRBJ2-1
v_call: TRBV7-8
cdr3_nt: TGTGCCAGCAGCTCCGGCGTGATAATGGAGCAGTTCTTC
cdr3_aa: CASSSGVIMEQFF

clone_size: NA
d_call: TRBD2
j_call: TRBJ2-3
v_call: TRBV2
cdr3_nt: TGTGCCACGATAGCGGGCCCCGGAATCACAGATACGCAGTATTTT
cdr3_aa: CATIAGPGITDTQYF